This T cell receptor (beta chain) was observed in a study of regulatory T cells in long-lasting Graves disease. Study details: Prior antithyroid drug treatment in newly diagnosed Graves' patients lasted under 3 months.

The sample's time point: newly diagnosed GD, antithyroid drugs for less than 3 months. Making the TCR library involved RNA that had been extracted from PBMCs. Arm-PCR of CDR3 regions and iRepertoire HTBI primers were used to build TCR beta libraries. TCRdb passed the multiplex PCR reads through MiXCR, listing each CDR3 protein once. The repertoire holds 400,000 to 450,000 distinct CDR3 sequences, with under 15% as singletons. In addition, the sample was reused for a study of T cells in Graves' hyperthyroidism and ophthalmopathy. That source notes: Clinicians diagnosed patients from clinical symptoms, serum thyroxine and TRAb, thyroid ultrasound and orbital computed tomography.

Sample: peripheral blood mononuclear cells (PBMCs), taken at new diagnosis, from a patient treated with antithyroid drugs. This TCR derives from a woman in her 30s with Graves disease.

This CDR3 reads CASSGSVESPLHF. The CDR3 DNA sequence: TGTGCCAGCAGCGGATCGGTCGAGTCACCCCTCCACTTT. The chain employs TRBV11-3 and TRBJ1-6; D gene unclear. The CDR3 covers 13 residues. Trimming removed 5 bases at V and 10 bases at J, with 12 bases between. CDR1 is SGHNT and CDR2 is YENEEA in the germline V gene. The entire variable domain, with the rest obtained from reference TRBV11-3 and TRBJ1-6, is as follows: EAGVVQSPRYKIIEKKQPVAFWCNPISGHNTLYWYLQNLGQGPELLIRYENEEAVDDSQLPKDRFSAERLKGVDSTLKIQPAELGDSAVYLCASSGSVESPLHFGNGTRLTVT.